This T cell receptor beta chain was found in a study of T-cell memory formation after mild COVID-19. Study-level points and caveats: There was a balanced CD4/CD8 profile in clones contracting day 15 to 85, and later expanders leaned CD4+.

There are a few counts of this clonotype. Its cognate antigen is unknown. TCRdb re-derived calls from the 5' RACE reads in MiXCR, one entry per CDR3 protein. The sample carries around 250,000 distinct CDR3 sequences, 15% to 20% recorded once. This clonotype was sampled from a man aged 18 to 35 who had mild COVID-19 (a few samples of this study predate the infection). Cell type and time point are not known. Material for sequencing was PBMCs or a T cell subset sorted from them (not recorded which).

CDR3 DNA: TGTGCCAGCAGCCATAACACAGGGCCGGGTCAGCCCCAGCATTTT. This sequence encodes CASSHNTGPGQPQHF. The chain is built from TRBV9 and TRBJ1-5, with a possible D match to TRBD1 (6 bases). CDR3 size: 15 residues. The germline V gene has CDR1 SGDLS and CDR2 YYNGEE. Trimming took off 4 bases at V and 6 bases at J, with 17 bases between the two ends.